What follows are 18 T cell receptor beta chains derived from one specimen sequenced in a study of T-cell memory formation after mild COVID-19. TCRdb reprocessed the 5' RACE reads via MiXCR and lists one record per CDR3 protein. The sample has a few hundred thousand distinct CDR3 sequences; about 24% are singletons. Sequenced sample: PBMCs or a T cell subset sorted from them (not recorded which). The receptors were sampled from an adult woman who had mild COVID-19 (a few samples of this study predate the infection). Cell type and time point are not known.

The chain uses TRBV29-1 and TRBJ1-1; the D gene is possibly TRBD1 (5 bases). Between the trimmed V and J ends, which lost 7 bases and 6 bases, there was a span of 21 bases. The CDR3 has 14 amino acids. Germline CDR1 is SQVTM and CDR2 is ANQGSEA. Here the CDR3 reads CSAALSGGGAEAFF. As DNA, the CDR3 is TGCAGCGCCGCCCTCTCTGGTGGGGGGGCTGAAGCTTTCTTT.

There are a few counts of this clonotype. The gene calls are TRBV7-2 and TRBJ2-3; 8 bases align to TRBD2. V lost 1 base, J lost 3 bases, and 12 bases stayed unmatched. Per germline, CDR1 SGHTA and CDR2 FQGNSA. This CDR3 has 18 amino acids. The CDR3 coding sequence is TGTGCCAGCAGCTTAGGAGTTTCCAGCGGGAGAAGTACAGATACGCAGTATTTT. Translation gives CASSLGVSSGRSTDTQYF.

The chain is built from TRBV18 and TRBJ2-7; maybe TRBD1 (6 bases). The CDR3 totals 14 residues. Germline V CDR1 and CDR2: KGHSH, LQKENI. Trimming pared 4 bases from V and 2 bases from J, leaving 12 bases between. DNA of the CDR3: TGTGCCAGCTCACGTGGACAGTCCCCCTACGAGCAGTACTTC. Encoded protein: CASSRGQSPYEQYF.

This clonotype was counted a few times. This chain links TRBV20-1 with TRBJ2-7; 9 bases line up with TRBD1. Germline V gene data show CDR1 as DFQATT and CDR2 as SNEGSKA (reference sequence). The CDR3 runs to 13 residues. The V and J ends lost 5 bases and 3 bases, in that order; junction bases with no gene match: 5. CDR3 coding DNA: TGCAGTGCTCCGGGACAGGGCGACTACGAGCAGTACTTC. This translates into CSAPGQGDYEQYF.

The chain is built from TRBV6-6 and TRBJ2-1; 9 nucleotides line up with TRBD2. Per germline, CDR1 MNHNY and CDR2 SVGAGI (reference sequence). Trimming at V came to 2 bases and at J to 2 bases, leaving 4 bases not matched to a gene. The CDR3 totals 16 residues. The CDR3 protein is CASSYRGGAAYNEQFF. DNA of the CDR3: TGTGCCAGCAGTTACCGCGGGGGGGCAGCCTACAATGAGCAGTTCTTC.

The V gene is TRBV14, the J gene TRBJ1-1; a possible D gene is TRBD1 (5 bases). The CDR3 has 16 residues. Germline V gene lookup returns CDR1 SGHDN and CDR2 FVKESK. The ends were cut back, 4 bases at V and 8 bases at J, with 23 bases in the middle. CDR3 nucleotides: TGTGCCAGCAGCCGAGGTCTCGGGACCGTGGTCACGGAAGCTTTCTTT. Translating it yields CASSRGLGTVVTEAFF. Looking up the rest from reference TRBV14 and TRBJ1-1 gives the full variable domain: EAGVTQFPSHSVIEKGQTVTLRCDPISGHDNLYWYRRVMGKEIKFLLHFVKESKQDESGMPNNRFLAERTGGTYSTLKVQPAELEDSGVYFCASSRGLGTVVTEAFFGQGTRLTVV.

This clonotype came up a few times. The genes are TRBV7-2 and TRBJ1-5; TRBD1 matches at 9 bases. V lost 6 bases to trimming and J lost 5 bases; unmatched junction nucleotides: 8. The CDR3 sequence is 15 residues long. Germline V CDR1 and CDR2: SGHTA, FQGNSA. The DNA of the CDR3 is TGTGCCAGCAGTTCAACAGGGGGCATGTATCAGCCCCAGCATTTT. It specifies CASSSTGGMYQPQHF.

This chain connects TRBV12-3 or TRBV12-4 to TRBJ2-3, with 8 bases lining up with TRBD2. The CDR3 loop spans 15 amino acids. V trimming: 5 bases; J trimming: 5 bases; junction bases outside the gene matches: 9. As DNA, the CDR3 is TGTGCCAGCAGTCCTGATGGACTAGCTATAGATACGCAGTATTTT. It specifies CASSPDGLAIDTQYF.

This clonotype was counted a few times. V and J are TRBV24-1 and TRBJ2-1, with 11 bases lining up with TRBD2. Germline V lookup: CDR1 KGHDR, CDR2 SFDVKD. This CDR3 has 16 residues. V lost 4 bases and J lost 9; bases outside the gene matches: 10. DNA for the CDR3: TGTGCCACCAGTGACCGTACTAGCGGGGGTAACCTTGAGCAGTTCTTC. This sequence encodes CATSDRTSGGNLEQFF.

This sequence joins TRBV6-1 and TRBJ2-1; 8 nucleotides match TRBD1. V shed 5 bases, J shed 6 bases, and the junction held 15 bases outside the gene matches. In germline, CDR1 is MNHNS, CDR2 SASEGT. The CDR3 spans 17 residues. The DNA for the CDR3 is TGTGCCAGCAGTTCGCCTGACCGGGACAGGTTGGGCAATGAGCAGTTCTTC. Translation: CASSSPDRDRLGNEQFF.

This clonotype appeared a few times. The chain couples TRBV5-4 to TRBJ2-3; 9 bases match TRBD2. Germline lookup yields CDR1 SGHNT and CDR2 YYREEE (reference sequence). V was pared by 0 bases and J by 4 bases, with 6 bases of the junction left unmatched. The CDR3 spans 16 residues. CDR3 bases: TGTGCCAGCAGCTTGGGACTAGCGGCGGGACCAGATACGCAGTATTTT. The encoded protein is CASSLGLAAGPDTQYF.

This clonotype was recorded many times. The V gene is TRBV27, the J gene TRBJ1-1; the D gene is possibly TRBD1 (5 bases). V shed 2 bases and J shed 4 bases, with 11 bases lying between them. The CDR3 has 14 amino acids. CDR1 is MNHEY and CDR2 is SMNVEV in the germline V gene (reference sequence). CDR3: CASSLGGEGTEAFF. The CDR3 bases are TGTGCCAGCAGTTTAGGGGGGGAAGGCACTGAAGCTTTCTTT.

This clonotype was seen more than once but under ten times. The chain recombines TRBV10-3 with TRBJ1-1; 8 positions match TRBD1. Germline loops: CDR1 ENHRY, CDR2 SYGVKD. V dropped 6 bases and J dropped 3; count of bases not matched to a gene: 6. The CDR3 loop spans 14 amino acids. The CDR3 protein is CAISRQGADTEAFF. CDR3 nucleotide sequence: TGTGCCATCAGCCGGCAGGGGGCGGACACTGAAGCTTTCTTT.

The table lists this clonotype with a few counts. The rearrangement joins TRBV5-1 to TRBJ2-4; TRBD1 matches 10 bases. From germline, CDR1 is SGHRS and CDR2 YFSETQ. V was pared by 0 bases and J by 11 bases, with 11 bases of the junction left unmatched. The CDR3 length is 16 residues. The CDR3 DNA follows: TGCGCCAGCAGCTTGGCCGCCGGGACAGGGGAAGGTTTTCAGTACTTC. This gives the protein CASSLAAGTGEGFQYF.

This clonotype has a handful of counts. V is TRBV5-1 and J is TRBJ2-7; D is perhaps TRBD1 (8 bases). Germline V gene lookup returns CDR1 SGHRS and CDR2 YFSETQ. The V end lost 4 bases, the J end lost 4 bases, and 12 bases lay between the germline ends. This CDR3 comprises 13 residues. The CDR3 DNA sequence: TGCGCCAGCAGCGACAGGGGAGGGTACGAGCAGTACTTC. The encoded protein is CASSDRGGYEQYF.

This clonotype has only a few counts. The rearrangement joins TRBV6-4 to TRBJ2-7, with TRBD2 identical over 8 bases. Germline lookup yields CDR1 MRHNA and CDR2 SNTAGT. The length of the CDR3 is 15 residues. After removal of 4 bases from V and 7 bases from J, the junction contained 12 bases not matched to a gene. CDR3 loop: CASSVYPGGPWEQYF. As DNA, the CDR3 is TGTGCCAGCAGTGTCTACCCGGGAGGGCCTTGGGAGCAGTACTTC.

This clonotype occurred a few times. The chain employs TRBV20-1 and TRBJ1-1; 7 positions match TRBD1. The CDR3 is 11 residues long. Germline lookup yields CDR1 DFQATT and CDR2 SNEGSKA (reference sequence). The ends lost 3 bases at V and 8 bases at J; junction bases unmatched: 3. CDR3 in DNA: TGCAGTGCTAGCACCAGGGGGGAAGCTTTCTTT. It translates to CSASTRGEAFF.

The gene calls are TRBV7-9 and TRBJ1-1; D is possibly TRBD1 (5 bases). CDR3 size: 13 residues. V lost 5 bases, J lost 4 bases, and 11 bases lay in between. CDR1 and CDR2 (germline): SEHNR, FQNEAQ (reference sequence). The DNA of the CDR3 is TGTGCCAGCAGCCCTGGGGGGGTCACTGAAGCTTTCTTT. Amino acids: CASSPGGVTEAFF.